This record concerns one TCR beta chain sequence. This specimen comes from a study of CD8 T cells in Susac syndrome. The CDR3 is 12 amino acids. The germline gives CDR1 DFQATT, CDR2 SNEGSKA (reference sequence). V was shortened by 3 bases and J by 0 bases, with 6 bases between the two germline ends. The RNA, roughly 0.45 to 1 ug, was put through reverse transcription using random hexamers. Each CDR3 protein is one row after TCRdb ran MiXCR on the immunoSEQ multiplex PCR reads. The repertoire holds more than 150,000 distinct CDR3 sequences, with roughly 95% as singletons. The source of this sequence is a human donor with Susac syndrome. Sequencing was done on a sample of CD4+ T cells from PBMCs. This chain joins TRBV20-1 and TRBJ2-7; unclear D gene. This chain's CDR3 is CSASVASYEQYF. In nucleotides, the CDR3 is TGCAGTGCTAGTGTGGCCTCCTACGAGCAGTACTTC.